This T cell receptor beta chain is drawn from a study of OX40 agonist ivuxolimab in advanced cancers. CDR3 length: 13 amino acids. Trimming at V came to 3 bases and at J to 13 bases, leaving 8 bases not matched to a gene. Germline loops: CDR1 SNHLY, CDR2 FYNNEI. Assay used: immunoSEQ multiplex PCR; TCRdb lists only in-frame clones, some missing. The sample contains 48,000 or so clones, 80% to 90% of which appear only once. The rearrangement uses TRBV2 and TRBJ1-1; TRBD1 matches 10 bases. This sequence was found in an adult with an advanced solid tumor such as melanoma, head and neck, liver or kidney cancer. The specimen was CD4+ or CD8+ T cells sorted from blood, collected in a trial of the OX40 agonist ivuxolimab. In nucleotides, the CDR3 is TGTGCCAGCAGTGATTTAGAGCGGGACAGGGGTTTCTTT. Its translation: CASSDLERDRGFF.